This T cell receptor beta chain originates from a study of T cells in Graves' hyperthyroidism and ophthalmopathy. Points on this clonotype: The antigen remains unidentified. A clone one base away is much larger, so this may be a read error.

Study-level points and caveats: Blood also contained most expanded thyroid clonotypes above 0.001.

The CDR3 loop spans 15 amino acids. CDR1 and CDR2 (germline): SGHVS, FQNEAQ. The investigators amplified TCR beta CDR3 regions from RNA transcripts. With the HTBI primer set, the TCR CDR3 went through a first round of RT-PCR. TCRdb re-derived calls from the multiplex PCR reads in MiXCR, one entry per CDR3 protein. The profile shows a few hundred thousand distinct CDR3 sequences, 46% of them singletons. The receptor was isolated from an adult woman with Graves' disease, either hyperthyroidism or ophthalmopathy (not recorded which). The sequenced sample consisted of peripheral blood or thyroid tissue (not recorded which). V usage is TRBV7-8 and J usage is TRBJ1-5; TRBD1 matches at 10 bases. The CDR3 loop is CASSAGQGLHQPRHF. CDR3 bases: TGTGCCAGCAGCGCGGGACAGGGGCTGCATCAGCCCCGGCATTTT. The variable domain in full, with the rest retrieved from reference TRBV7-8 and TRBJ1-5, is GAGVSQSPRYKVAKRGQDVALRCDPISGHVSLFWYQQALGQGPEFLTYFQNEAQLDKSGLPSDRFFAERPEGSVSTLKIQRTQQEDSAVYLCASSAGQGLHQPRHFGDGTRLSIL.